This T cell receptor beta chain was sequenced in a study of shared clonotypes between healthy human individuals. The study, taken as a whole, reports: The generation probabilities recorded for non-shared clonotypes fell below those of clonotypes shared by all four donors. What rarefaction showed was incomplete sorted-subset sequencing despite large depth. In general, naive subsets displayed greater estimated richness than memory subsets did.

The authors divided CD4+ cells into CD45RA+ naive and CD45RA-negative memory subsets. Profiling relied on immunoSEQ multiplex PCR, and the TCRdb table lists in-frame clones only, not all of them. The sample gives approximately 2,300,000 clones, roughly 90% of which show up once; 0.37% is in the top ten. A note on this clone: Its antigen is as yet unknown.

This CDR3 spans 15 amino acids. CDR1 and CDR2 (germline): SNHLY, FYNNEI. J was trimmed by 5 bases and V by 4 bases; bases with no gene match: 8. The sequence derives from a man aged 18 to 35 in good health. Some clones in this sample may be carry-over from other donors' samples. The chain joins TRBV2 to TRBJ1-1, with TRBD1 matching over 9 bases. Sample: naive CD4+ T cells from PBMCs. The subset here: CD45RA+ positively selected. Written as DNA, the CDR3 is TGTGCCAGCAGTGCCCTCGGGACAGGGTGGACTGAAGCTTTCTTT. Translation gives CASSALGTGWTEAFF.